A single T cell receptor beta chain is shown here with its context. Authors' processing steps: Nucleated cell number was recorded as an estimate derived from reference gene primer amplification. Assay used: immunoSEQ multiplex PCR; TCRdb lists only in-frame clones, some missing. For V, J and clone size, that table is used; D and trimming come from the DNA. The sample carries under 200,000 clones, roughly 84% recorded once. V lost 1 base to trimming and J lost 2 bases; unmatched junction nucleotides: 5. The CDR3 has 16 amino acids. In germline, CDR1 is GTSNPN, CDR2 SVGIG (reference sequence). This specimen belongs to a study of blood T cell repertoires in COVID-19. Study-wide context: Italy, Spain and the United States were the sources of the convalescent and acute COVID-19 samples. PBMCs, B-cell-depleted T cells, or T cells provided the cDNA or gDNA that made up the material.

This TCR came from a man aged 50 to 59 with active or convalescent COVID-19. The V gene is TRBV30, the J gene TRBJ2-6; 7 positions match TRBD2. Specimen: peripheral blood. For the CDR3, the DNA is TGTGCCTGGAGTGGAGGGAGGGGCACTGGGGCCAACGTCCTGACTTTC. Amino acid sequence: CAWSGGRGTGANVLTF.